The clone carrying this T cell receptor beta chain was seen just once. Its antigen is currently unknown. CDR3 and TCR beta VDJ profiling relied on a genomic DNA template. One entry per CDR3 protein, called by TCRdb with MiXCR from the reads. Of roughly 420,000 distinct CDR3 sequences in the sample, roughly 64% were seen once. The data are from a study of CD8+CD57+ T cells in acquired aplastic anemia. Overall study context: Mean read depth for CD4+ cells from healthy donors was about 9.9 million.

Study-wide results and caveats: Patients did not significantly differ from controls in CD8+ Simpson's diversity.

The sequencing input was sorted CD4+, CD8+, or CD8+CD57+ T cells (not recorded which) from PBMCs. The clonotype was recovered from a human donor in good health, serving as a control.

The CDR3 here is CAISEPAGNYTYTF. CDR3 bases: TGTGCCATCAGTGAGCCCGCGGGGAACTATACCTACACCTTC. J is TRBJ2-5 and V is TRBV10-3; D is ambiguous. The J call could be wrong; TRBJ1-2 is a better fit for the DNA end. This CDR3 is built from 14 residues. The germline gives CDR1 ENHRY, CDR2 SYGVKD.